This T cell receptor (beta chain) came from a study of beta chain features in type 1 diabetes. This clone came up many times. The authors reverse transcribed all of the isolated RNA, so sequencing captured expressed TCRB transcripts. The repertoire was sequenced with immunoSEQ multiplex PCR; TCRdb's copy has only in-frame clones and lacks some. The data show 300,000 to 400,000 clones, under 8.5% seen once. There are 12 residues in the CDR3. V shed 6 bases and J shed 14 bases, with 17 bases lying between them. Germline V lookup: CDR1 MDHEN, CDR2 SYDVKM. Input material: central memory CD4+ T cells from blood. The chain has TRBV28 and TRBJ2-1; maybe TRBD1 (6 bases). The TCR was taken from a woman in her late teens or twenties in good health. CDR3 sequence reads: CASSQPGQSEFF. The CDR3 DNA reads as TGTGCCAGCAGCCAACCTGGACAGTCCGAGTTCTTC. Full variable domain (missing parts from reference TRBV28 and TRBJ2-1): DVKVTQSSRYLVKRTGEKVFLECVQDMDHENMFWYRQDPGLGLRLIYFSYDVKMKEKGDIPEGYSVSREKKERFSLILESASTNQTSMYLCASSQPGQSEFFGPGTRLTVL.